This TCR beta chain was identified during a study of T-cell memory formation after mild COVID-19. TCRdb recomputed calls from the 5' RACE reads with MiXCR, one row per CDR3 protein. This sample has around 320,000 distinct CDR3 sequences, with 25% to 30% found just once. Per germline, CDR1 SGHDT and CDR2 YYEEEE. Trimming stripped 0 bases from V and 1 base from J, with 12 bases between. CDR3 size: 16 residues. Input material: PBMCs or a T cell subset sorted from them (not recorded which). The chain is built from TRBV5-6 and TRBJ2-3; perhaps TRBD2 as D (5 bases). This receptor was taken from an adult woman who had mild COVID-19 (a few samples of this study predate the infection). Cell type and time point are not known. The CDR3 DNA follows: TGTGCCAGCAGCTTGGGCTTGGTGCGGGGCACAGATACGCAGTATTTT. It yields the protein CASSLGLVRGTDTQYF.